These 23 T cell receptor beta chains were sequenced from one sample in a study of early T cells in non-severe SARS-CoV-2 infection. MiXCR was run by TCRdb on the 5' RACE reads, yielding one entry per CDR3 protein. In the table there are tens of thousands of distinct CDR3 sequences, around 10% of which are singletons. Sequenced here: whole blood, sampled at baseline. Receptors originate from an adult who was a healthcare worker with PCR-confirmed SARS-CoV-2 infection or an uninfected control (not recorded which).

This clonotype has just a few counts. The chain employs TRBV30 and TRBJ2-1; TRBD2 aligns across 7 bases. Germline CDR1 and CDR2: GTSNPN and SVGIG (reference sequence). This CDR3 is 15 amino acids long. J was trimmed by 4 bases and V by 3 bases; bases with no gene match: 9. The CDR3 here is CAWSGRENLYNEQFF. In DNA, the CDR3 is TGTGCCTGGAGCGGGCGGGAGAACTTGTACAATGAGCAGTTCTTC.

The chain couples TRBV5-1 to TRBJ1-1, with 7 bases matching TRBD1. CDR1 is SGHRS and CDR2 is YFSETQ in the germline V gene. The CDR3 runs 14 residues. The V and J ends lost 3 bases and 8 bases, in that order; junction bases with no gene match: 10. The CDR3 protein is CASSSQGPYLEAFF. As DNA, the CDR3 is TGCGCCAGCAGCTCACAGGGGCCCTACCTGGAAGCTTTCTTT.

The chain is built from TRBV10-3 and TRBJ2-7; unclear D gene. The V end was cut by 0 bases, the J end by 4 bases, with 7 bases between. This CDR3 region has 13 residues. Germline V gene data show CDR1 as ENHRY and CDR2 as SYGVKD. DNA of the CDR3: TGTGCCATCAGTGAGTCCCTTGGGTACGAGCAGTACTTC. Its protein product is CAISESLGYEQYF.

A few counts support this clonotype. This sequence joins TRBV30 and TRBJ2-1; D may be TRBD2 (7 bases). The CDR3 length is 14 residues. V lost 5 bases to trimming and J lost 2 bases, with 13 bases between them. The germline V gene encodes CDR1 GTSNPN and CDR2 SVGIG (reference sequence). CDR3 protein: CAWAQGLTYNEQFF. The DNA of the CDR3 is TGTGCCTGGGCACAGGGACTAACCTACAATGAGCAGTTCTTC. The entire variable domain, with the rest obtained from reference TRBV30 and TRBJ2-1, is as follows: SQTIHQWPATLVQPVGSPLSLECTVEGTSNPNLYWYRQAAGRGLQLLFYSVGIGQISSEVPQNLSASRPQDRQFILSSKKLLLSDSGFYLCAWAQGLTYNEQFFGPGTRLTVL.

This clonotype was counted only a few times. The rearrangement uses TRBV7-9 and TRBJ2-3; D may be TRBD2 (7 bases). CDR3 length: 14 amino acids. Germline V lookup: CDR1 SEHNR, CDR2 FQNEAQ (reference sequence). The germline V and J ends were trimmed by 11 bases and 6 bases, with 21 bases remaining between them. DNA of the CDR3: TGTGCCGGCCCTCCTGGGGGGGCGGCGGATACGCAGTATTTT. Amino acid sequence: CAGPPGGAADTQYF.

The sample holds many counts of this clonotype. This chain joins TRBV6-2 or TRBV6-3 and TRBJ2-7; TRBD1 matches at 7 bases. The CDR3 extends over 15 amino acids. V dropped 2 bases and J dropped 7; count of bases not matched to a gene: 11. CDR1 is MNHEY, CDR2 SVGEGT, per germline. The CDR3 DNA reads TGTGCCAGCAGTTACGGGAAACTCCCGGGACAGGAGCAGTACTTC. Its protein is CASSYGKLPGQEQYF.

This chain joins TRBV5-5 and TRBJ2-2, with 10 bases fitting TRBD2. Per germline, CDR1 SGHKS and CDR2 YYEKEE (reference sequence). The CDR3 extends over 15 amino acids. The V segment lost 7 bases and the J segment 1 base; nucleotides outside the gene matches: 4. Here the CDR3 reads CASRLAGLNTGELFF. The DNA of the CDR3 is TGTGCCAGCCGACTAGCGGGCTTGAACACCGGGGAGCTGTTTTTT.

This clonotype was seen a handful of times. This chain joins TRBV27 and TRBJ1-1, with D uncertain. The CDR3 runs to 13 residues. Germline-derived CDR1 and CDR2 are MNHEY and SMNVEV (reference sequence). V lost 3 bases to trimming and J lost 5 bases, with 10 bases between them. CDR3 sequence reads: CASSLSRETEAFF. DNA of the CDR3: TGTGCCAGCAGTTTGTCGCGGGAGACTGAAGCTTTCTTT.

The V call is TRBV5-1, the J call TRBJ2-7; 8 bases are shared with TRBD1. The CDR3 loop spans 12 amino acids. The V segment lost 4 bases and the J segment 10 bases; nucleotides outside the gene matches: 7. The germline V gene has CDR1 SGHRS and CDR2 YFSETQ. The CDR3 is CASSTTGTGQYF. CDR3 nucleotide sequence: TGCGCCAGCAGCACAACCGGGACAGGTCAGTACTTC.

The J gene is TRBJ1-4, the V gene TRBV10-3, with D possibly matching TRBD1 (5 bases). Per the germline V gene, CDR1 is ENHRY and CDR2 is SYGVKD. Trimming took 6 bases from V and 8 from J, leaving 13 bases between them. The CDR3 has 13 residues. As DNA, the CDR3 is TGTGCCATCAGGAGGGGATGGGACGAAAAACTGTTTTTT. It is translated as CAIRRGWDEKLFF.

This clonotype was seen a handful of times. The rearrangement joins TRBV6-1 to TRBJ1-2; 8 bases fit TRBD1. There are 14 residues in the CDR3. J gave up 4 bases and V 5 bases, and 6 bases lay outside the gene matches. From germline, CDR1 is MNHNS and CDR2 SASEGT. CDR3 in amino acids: CASSLDREGYGYTF. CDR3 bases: TGTGCCAGCAGTTTGGACAGGGAGGGCTATGGCTACACCTTC.

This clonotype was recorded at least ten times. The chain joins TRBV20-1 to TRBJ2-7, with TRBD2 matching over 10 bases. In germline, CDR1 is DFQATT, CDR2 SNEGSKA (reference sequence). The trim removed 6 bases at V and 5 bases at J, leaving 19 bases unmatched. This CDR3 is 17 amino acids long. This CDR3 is CSATEISGGRPENEQYF. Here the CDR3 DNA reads TGCAGTGCGACAGAGATTAGCGGGGGGCGCCCGGAAAACGAGCAGTACTTC.

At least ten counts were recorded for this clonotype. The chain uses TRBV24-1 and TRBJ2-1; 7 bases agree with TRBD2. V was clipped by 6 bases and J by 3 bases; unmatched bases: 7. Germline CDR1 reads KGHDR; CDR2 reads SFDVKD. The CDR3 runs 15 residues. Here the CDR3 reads CATSTSQRGYNEQFF. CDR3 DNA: TGTGCCACCAGTACGTCCCAGCGGGGCTACAATGAGCAGTTCTTC.

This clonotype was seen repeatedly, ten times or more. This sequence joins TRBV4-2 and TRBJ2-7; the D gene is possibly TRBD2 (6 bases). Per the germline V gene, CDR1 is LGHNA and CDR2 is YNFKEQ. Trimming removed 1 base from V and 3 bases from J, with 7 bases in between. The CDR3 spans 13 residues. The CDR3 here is CASSQGAGYEQYF. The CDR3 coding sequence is TGTGCCAGCAGCCAAGGAGCGGGCTACGAGCAGTACTTC.

This CDR3 is CASRRGQGIHEQYF. CDR3 bases: TGTGCCAGCAGACGGGGACAGGGGATCCACGAGCAGTACTTC. The chain joins TRBV5-8 to TRBJ2-7, with TRBD1 matching over 10 bases. Germline V gives CDR1 SGHTS, CDR2 YDEGEE. The CDR3 loop spans 14 amino acids. V lost 5 bases, J lost 5 bases, and 7 bases stayed unmatched.

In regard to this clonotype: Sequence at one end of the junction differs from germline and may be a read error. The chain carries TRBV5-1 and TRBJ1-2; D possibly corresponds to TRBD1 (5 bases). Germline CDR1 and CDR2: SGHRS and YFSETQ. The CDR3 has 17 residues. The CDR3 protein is CASSWGLRPTTNCGYTF. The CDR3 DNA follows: TGCGCCAGCAGCTGGGGACTCCGTCCGACCACTAACTGTGGCTACACCTTC.

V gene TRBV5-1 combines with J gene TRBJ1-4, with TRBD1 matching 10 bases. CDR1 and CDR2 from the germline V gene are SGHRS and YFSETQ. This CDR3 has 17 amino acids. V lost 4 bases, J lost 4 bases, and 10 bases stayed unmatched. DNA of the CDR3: TGCGCCAGCAGCCGAGGACAGGGGGGTTCCTATAATGAAAAACTGTTTTTT. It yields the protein CASSRGQGGSYNEKLFF.

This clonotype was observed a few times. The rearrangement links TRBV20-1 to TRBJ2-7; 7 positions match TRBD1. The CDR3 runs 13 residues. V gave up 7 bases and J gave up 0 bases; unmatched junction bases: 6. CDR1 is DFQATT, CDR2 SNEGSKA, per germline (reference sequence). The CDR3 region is CSVPGQTSYEQYF. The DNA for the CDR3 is TGCAGTGTCCCGGGACAGACCTCCTACGAGCAGTACTTC.

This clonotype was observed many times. CDR3 nucleotides: TGTGCCAGCAAACGACTAGCGGGAGCTTCAGATACGCAGTATTTT. It translates to CASKRLAGASDTQYF. The rearrangement joins TRBV14 to TRBJ2-3; 12 positions agree with TRBD2. CDR1 is SGHDN, CDR2 FVKESK, per germline. The CDR3 spans 15 residues. V shed 7 bases, J shed 4 bases, and the junction held 6 bases outside the gene matches.

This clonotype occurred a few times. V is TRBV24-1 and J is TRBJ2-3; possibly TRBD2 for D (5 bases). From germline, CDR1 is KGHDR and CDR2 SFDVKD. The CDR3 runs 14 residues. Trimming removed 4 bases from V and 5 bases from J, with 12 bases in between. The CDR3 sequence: CATSESGVGDTQYF. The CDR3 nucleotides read TGTGCCACCAGTGAAAGCGGCGTGGGAGATACGCAGTATTTT.

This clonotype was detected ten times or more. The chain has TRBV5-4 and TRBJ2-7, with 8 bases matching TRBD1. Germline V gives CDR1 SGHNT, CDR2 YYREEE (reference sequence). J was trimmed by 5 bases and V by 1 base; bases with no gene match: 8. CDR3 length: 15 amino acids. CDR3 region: CASSLFGQGPHEQYF. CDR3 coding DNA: TGTGCCAGCAGCTTGTTTGGACAGGGCCCCCACGAGCAGTACTTC.

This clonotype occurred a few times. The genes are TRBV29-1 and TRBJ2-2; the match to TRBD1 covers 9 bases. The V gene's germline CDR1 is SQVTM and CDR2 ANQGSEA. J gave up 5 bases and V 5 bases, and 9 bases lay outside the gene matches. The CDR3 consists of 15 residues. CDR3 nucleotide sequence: TGCAGCGTTACCAGAGGACAGGGGACAACCGGGGAGCTGTTTTTT. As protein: CSVTRGQGTTGELFF.

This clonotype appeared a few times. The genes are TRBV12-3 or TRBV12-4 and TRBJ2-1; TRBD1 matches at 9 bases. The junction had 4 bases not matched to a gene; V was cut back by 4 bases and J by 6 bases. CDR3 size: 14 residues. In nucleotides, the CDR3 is TGTGCCAGCAGTTCCGGGACAGGGTTCAATGAGCAGTTCTTC. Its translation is CASSSGTGFNEQFF.